Listed below are T cell receptor beta chains from one sample, sequenced in a study of T cells after posttransplantation cyclophosphamide. TCRdb keeps only in-frame clones here, not all; method: immunoSEQ multiplex PCR. Singletons are absent from the sample, which has about 7,700 clones. Source: PBMCs, taken about 14 weeks after allogeneic stem cell transplant with posttransplant cyclophosphamide. Every receptor here comes from an older female patient who received an allogeneic stem cell transplant from an unrelated donor, was CMV-positive, and had acute GVHD only. The graft donor may be the source of some T cells. Each CDR3 is given with its conserved first and last residue. The D gene is left open where the match is weak. Some rows mark clone size as missing; the rest say once, few, many or name a class of expanded clone.

>TRBD2|many|TRBJ2-1|TRBV5-1
TGCGCCAGCAGCCGTCTTCCTCTAGCGGGGGACACCACTTTCTCCTACAATGAGCAGTTCTTC
CASSRLPLAGDTTFSYNEQFF
>NA|many|TRBJ1-5|TRBV19
TGTGCCAGTAGTTTCTCAGGCAACAATCAGCCCCAGCATTTT
CASSFSGNNQPQHF
>NA|many|TRBJ1-4|TRBV5-4
TGTGCCAGCAGCCTACAGGGAACTAATGAAAAACTGTTTTTT
CASSLQGTNEKLFF
>TRBD2|medium-sized|TRBJ2-7|TRBV6-6
TGTGCCAGCAGTTACGAGAATCTAGCGGGAACCTACGAGCAGTACTTC
CASSYENLAGTYEQYF
>TRBD1|many|TRBJ2-1|TRBV9
TGTGCCAGCAGCTCATCCGGGACAGGGAAGGATGAGCAGTTCTTC
CASSSSGTGKDEQFF
>NA|many|TRBJ2-1|TRBV19
TGTGCCAGTAGTCCCACCGGAGGGGCCTACAATGAGCAGTTCTTC
CASSPTGGAYNEQFF
>NA|many|TRBJ1-1|TRBV28
TGTGCCAGCAGTCCCCCGGCCAGGGAAGCTTTCTTT
CASSPPAREAFF
>NA|NA|TRBJ1-2|TRBV13
TGTGCCAGCAGCTCGACAGGCAGATTCGGCTATGGCTACACCTTC
CASSSTGRFGYGYTF
>TRBD2|NA|TRBJ2-7|TRBV29-1
TGCAGCGTTGTTATCGGTAGCGGGACCTCGGGCTCCTACGAGCAGTACTTC
CSVVIGSGTSGSYEQYF
>TRBD1|many|TRBJ1-2|TRBV7-2
TGTGCCAGCAGCTTGCACCGGGACAGGCCTCACGGCTACACCTTC
CASSLHRDRPHGYTF
>TRBD1|NA|TRBJ2-4|TRBV29-1
TGCAGCGTTGAAGAGTTGGACAGGGGGAACATTCAGTACTTC
CSVEELDRGNIQYF
>NA|NA|TRBJ2-5|TRBV29-1
TGCAGCGTCCCCAGGCCCAAGGAGACCCAGTACTTC
CSVPRPKETQYF
>NA|many|TRBJ2-1|TRBV5-1
TGCGCCAGCAGCTTGAGAGCTAGCGTAAATGAGCAGTTCTTC
CASSLRASVNEQFF
>NA|many|TRBJ1-4|TRBV6-5
TGTGCCAGCAGTTATTACAGGGATACAACTAATGAAAAACTGTTTTTT
CASSYYRDTTNEKLFF
>TRBD1|NA|TRBJ1-2|TRBV30
TGTGCCTGGAGTATACAGGGGAAATATGGCTACACCTTC
CAWSIQGKYGYTF
>NA|many|TRBJ1-3|TRBV18
TGTGCCAGCTCACCACCGGGGGCAAACACCATATATTTT
CASSPPGANTIYF
>NA|many|TRBJ2-6|TRBV5-1
TGCGCCAGCAGTAAAGCAGGCCCCTTGTCCGTCCTGACTTTC
CASSKAGPLSVLTF
>NA|medium-sized|TRBJ2-7|TRBV10-3
TGTGCCATCAGGGACAGTCAACGCCGAAACGAGCAGTACTTC
CAIRDSQRRNEQYF
>TRBD1|many|TRBJ1-5|TRBV6-2/TRBV6-3
TGTGCCAGCAGGGGGGGACAGGGGATAAGTCAGCCCCAGCATTTT
CASRGGQGISQPQHF
>NA|many|TRBJ2-1|TRBV5-5
TGTGCCAGCAGTTTTAGCGGAGCTAACAATGAGCAGTTCTTC
CASSFSGANNEQFF
>TRBD2|many|TRBJ2-7|TRBV6-2/TRBV6-3
TGTGCCAGCAGTTCCCGAGCGGGGGCCATAGGTGAGCAGTACTTC
CASSSRAGAIGEQYF
>NA|medium-sized|TRBJ2-7|TRBV5-5
TGTGCCAGCAGCTTGGGGGGGGGCCTCTCCTACGAGCAGTACTTC
CASSLGGGLSYEQYF
>NA|many|TRBJ1-1|TRBV19
TGTGCCAGTAGTATCGGGGGGGCGCAAACTGAAGCTTTCTTT
CASSIGGAQTEAFF
>TRBD1|many|TRBJ2-7|TRBV28
TGTGCCACCCAACAGGGGAGCTACGAGCAGTACTTC
CATQQGSYEQYF
>NA|many|TRBJ2-3|TRBV28
TGTGCCAGCAGTTTATGGGGGGGGGCGAGCACAGATACGCAGTATTTT
CASSLWGGASTDTQYF
>TRBD1|many|TRBJ2-3|TRBV10-2
TGCGCCAGCAGTGACCGGACAGGGGAGACAGATACGCAGTATTTT
CASSDRTGETDTQYF
>NA|few|TRBJ2-5|TRBV12-3/TRBV12-4
TGTGCCAGCAGTTTATTGGGGGGAAAGGAGACCCAGTACTTC
CASSLLGGKETQYF
>NA|many|TRBJ1-1|TRBV7-9
TGTGCCAGCAGCGCAACAGAGAACACTGAAGCTTTCTTT
CASSATENTEAFF
>TRBD2|large|TRBJ2-5|TRBV7-9
TGTGCCAGCAGCTTAGGCGATAGCGGGATCCTGAAGACCCAGTACTTC
CASSLGDSGILKTQYF
>NA|many|TRBJ1-2|TRBV5-5
TGTGCCAGCAGCTTGGCCGTCAATCCGGCAGGGAATGGCTACACCTTC
CASSLAVNPAGNGYTF
>NA|many|TRBJ1-2|TRBV27
TGTGCCAGCAGCCGACAGGACCCTGCTTCTAACTATGGCTACACCTTC
CASSRQDPASNYGYTF
>NA|many|TRBJ2-3|TRBV27
TGTGCCAGCAGTTTACGTCAGATCACAGATACGCAGTATTTT
CASSLRQITDTQYF
>NA|many|TRBJ1-5|TRBV28
TGTGCCAGCAGTGCCCAGCCAGGGTCGGTCGCGAAGAACGACCGTCAGCCCCAGCATTTT
CASSAQPGSVAKNDRQPQHF
>TRBD1|NA|TRBJ1-6|TRBV12-3/TRBV12-4
TGTGCCAGCAGATTTCGGGGACAGGGAAATTCACCCCTCCACTTT
CASRFRGQGNSPLHF
>TRBD1|many|TRBJ1-4|TRBV15
TGTGCCACCAGGGGGGCCAGGGGGGCTCGCGAAAAACTGTTTTTT
CATRGARGAREKLFF
>NA|many|TRBJ1-1|TRBV29-1
TGCAGCGTGTGTCGGAACAGGGAAAGCTCTGAAGCTTTCTTT
CSVCRNRESSEAFF
>NA|many|TRBJ1-1|TRBV7-2
TGTGCCAGCAGCTTAAGTAGTAGAGTCTCGAACACTGAAGCTTTCTTT
CASSLSSRVSNTEAFF
>NA|few|TRBJ1-1|TRBV15
TGTGCCACCAGCAGCCTTATGAACACTGAAGCTTTCTTT
CATSSLMNTEAFF
>NA|many|TRBJ2-1|TRBV10-3
TGTGCCATCAGTGAGTCGGCCAGGCCCAATGAGCAGTTCTTC
CAISESARPNEQFF
>NA|many|TRBJ1-1|TRBV29-1
TGCAGCGTTGGGGTAACAGTGAACACTGAAGCTTTCTTT
CSVGVTVNTEAFF
>NA|many|TRBJ2-1|TRBV27
TGTGCCAGCAGTCTGACAGTGGGCTCCTACAATGAGCAGTTCTTC
CASSLTVGSYNEQFF
>TRBD2|few|TRBJ2-4|TRBV5-1
TGCGCCAGCAGCCCCCCGGGGGTAGCGGGAGCCAAAAACATTCAGTACTTC
CASSPPGVAGAKNIQYF
>NA|many|TRBJ2-7|TRBV4-3
TGCGCCAGCAGCCAAGATCTGGCCAGGGTCGACGAGCAGTACTTC
CASSQDLARVDEQYF
>NA|medium-sized|TRBJ1-4|TRBV19
TGTGCCAGTAGTCCAGGACTTGGCCGAGGGGAAAAACTGTTTTTT
CASSPGLGRGEKLFF
>NA|NA|TRBJ2-3|TRBV29-1
TGCAGCGTTGGCGGGCCCACAGATACGCAGTATTTT
CSVGGPTDTQYF
>TRBD1|few|TRBJ1-2|TRBV9
TGTGCCAGCAGCAGACAGGGAAACTATGGCTACACCTTC
CASSRQGNYGYTF
>TRBD1|many|TRBJ1-1|TRBV10-2
TGCGCCAGCAGTGAATTAGGGGGCCGGAGGACTGAAGCTTTCTTT
CASSELGGRRTEAFF
>NA|NA|TRBJ2-1|TRBV12-3/TRBV12-4
TGTGCCAGCAGCCCCCCCCCGGGACTTGGCGGCAATGAGCAGTTCTTC
CASSPPPGLGGNEQFF
>TRBD1|NA|TRBJ2-5|TRBV24-1
TGTGCCACCAGTGATCGGGACAGGGAACAAGAGACCCAGTACTTC
CATSDRDREQETQYF
>NA|many|TRBJ2-7|TRBV29-1
TGCAGCGTGGCCACGACTAACAGCCCCTACGAGCAGTACTTC
CSVATTNSPYEQYF
>NA|many|TRBJ1-1|TRBV6-1
TGTGCCAGCTCGGTGGGGGGGGTGGACACTGAAGCTTTCTTT
CASSVGGVDTEAFF
>TRBD2|medium-sized|TRBJ2-1|TRBV27
TGTGCCAGCACCTTGGGAGGGCGGGCCTACAATGAGCAGTTCTTC
CASTLGGRAYNEQFF
>NA|many|TRBJ2-6|TRBV7-9
TGTGCCAGCAGCTCGGGTACCAGCTTACCGTCTGGGGCCAACGTCCTGACTTTC
CASSSGTSLPSGANVLTF
>NA|many|TRBJ1-6|TRBV14
TGTGCCAGCAGCCATGACAAGGGTTCCTATAATTCACCCCTCCACTTT
CASSHDKGSYNSPLHF